This passage covers 10 T cell receptor beta chains from one sample sequenced in a study of blood T cell repertoires in COVID-19. Repertoires were generated with immunoSEQ multiplex PCR, while TCRdb's copy carries only in-frame clones and drops some. The repertoire holds tens of thousands of clones, with approximately 87% as singletons. The source material was peripheral blood. The receptors shown here come from a human donor in a cohort sampled during active COVID-19.

The rearrangement joins TRBV7-3 to TRBJ1-1; a weak D match, TRBD1 (5 bases). Trimming stripped 5 bases from V and 5 bases from J, with 15 bases between. The CDR3 is 14 amino acids. Germline V gene lookup returns CDR1 SGHTA and CDR2 FQGTGA. CDR3 loop: CASSQSRQGTEAFF. CDR3 nucleotide sequence: TGTGCCAGCAGCCAAAGTCGTCAGGGAACTGAAGCTTTCTTT.

The count of this clone is one. The chain recombines TRBV9 with TRBJ2-7, with D possibly TRBD2 on 6 matching bases. The CDR3 has 14 amino acids. CDR1 and CDR2 (germline): SGDLS, YYNGEE. The V gene lost 1 base and the J gene lost 1 base, with 9 bases spanning the gap. Written as DNA, the CDR3 is TGTGCCAGCAGCGTATCGCGGGAATCCTACGAGCAGTACTTC. It specifies CASSVSRESYEQYF.

The chain employs TRBV10-3 and TRBJ2-1, with 11 positions matching TRBD1. The CDR3 contains 16 residues. The ends lost 4 bases at V and 4 bases at J; junction bases unmatched: 6. Germline CDR1 reads ENHRY; CDR2 reads SYGVKD. The CDR3 region has the DNA TGTGCCATCAGTGCCTCGGGACAGGGGGGATACAATGAGCAGTTCTTC. This codes for CAISASGQGGYNEQFF.

CDR3 coding DNA: TGTGCCAGCAGCCGAACAGGGGTTAGCTATGGCTACACCTTC. Its protein product is CASSRTGVSYGYTF. The chain is built from TRBV5-6 and TRBJ1-2; 7 bases are shared with TRBD1. V lost 4 bases, J lost 4 bases, and 7 bases stayed unmatched. The CDR3 consists of 14 residues. Germline CDR1 reads SGHDT; CDR2 reads YYEEEE. Supplemented by reference TRBV5-6 and TRBJ1-2, the full variable domain reads DAGVTQSPTHLIKTRGQQVTLRCSPKSGHDTVSWYQQALGQGPQFIFQYYEEEERQRGNFPDRFSGHQFPNYSSELNVNALLLGDSALYLCASSRTGVSYGYTFGSGTRLTVV.

This chain connects TRBV24-1 to TRBJ2-5; no firm D call. Germline V gene lookup returns CDR1 KGHDR and CDR2 SFDVKD. V dropped 3 bases and J dropped 5 bases, with 12 bases sitting between them. The CDR3 is made up of 14 amino acids. CDR3 DNA sequence: TGTGCCACCAGTGATGTAGAGGTTGCCGAGACCCAGTACTTC. This sequence encodes CATSDVEVAETQYF.

This clone came up once. The chain is built from TRBV7-2 and TRBJ2-1; 7 nucleotides agree with TRBD1. Germline lookup yields CDR1 SGHTA and CDR2 FQGNSA. Germline trimming cut 2 bases from V and 4 bases from J; bases unmatched to any gene: 5. The CDR3 is 15 amino acids. CDR3 region: CASSLSGTVYNEQFF. The CDR3, as DNA: TGTGCCAGCAGCTTATCCGGGACAGTATACAATGAGCAGTTCTTC.

The rearrangement links TRBV4-2 to TRBJ2-5, with TRBD2 identical over 8 bases. The CDR3 has 17 residues. CDR1 and CDR2 (germline): LGHNA, YNFKEQ. Germline trimming cut 1 base from V and 5 bases from J; bases unmatched to any gene: 12. The CDR3 reads CASSQGAAAGVGETQYF. The CDR3 DNA sequence: TGTGCCAGCAGCCAAGGAGCTGCAGCGGGAGTCGGGGAGACCCAGTACTTC.

V usage is TRBV5-6 and J usage is TRBJ1-4; 7 nucleotides align to TRBD1. The CDR3 has 16 residues. V gave up 1 base and J gave up 5 bases; unmatched junction bases: 8. Germline CDR1 reads SGHDT; CDR2 reads YYEEEE. The CDR3 sequence is CASSLLRDSPNEKLFF. CDR3 DNA: TGTGCCAGCAGCTTGCTCCGGGACAGTCCCAATGAAAAACTGTTTTTT.

The genes are TRBV6-5 and TRBJ2-1; D is unresolved. Germline loops: CDR1 MNHEY, CDR2 SVGAGI. The CDR3 contains 14 residues. V lost 4 bases and J lost 5, with 12 bases in between. In DNA, the CDR3 is TGTGCCAGCAGTTGGGCCGGAATCAACAATGAGCAGTTCTTC. Translated: CASSWAGINNEQFF.

This chain uses TRBV28 with TRBJ1-4; no definite D call. The V and J ends lost 2 bases and 4 bases respectively, with 8 bases between them. This CDR3 has 14 amino acids. The germline gives CDR1 MDHEN, CDR2 SYDVKM. In nucleotides, the CDR3 is TGTGCCAGCAGTTTACCTGGGAGTAATGAAAAACTGTTTTTT. The encoded protein is CASSLPGSNEKLFF.